The next 5 T cell receptor beta chains were all read from a single sample in a study of preoperative IRX-2 immunotherapy in early breast cancer. The sample's treatment: preoperative locoregional IRX-2 cytokine immunotherapy. Generated by immunoSEQ multiplex PCR, the TCRdb table keeps only in-frame clones and is missing some. Of 20,000 to 30,000 clones listed, around 87% were seen once; the top ten hold around 9.5%. Sequenced here: tumor tissue, sampled after IRX-2 immunotherapy. The source of these receptors is a human donor with breast cancer.

The J gene is TRBJ2-1, the V gene TRBV6-4; 9 bases agree with TRBD2. The CDR3 is made up of 18 amino acids. J lost 5 bases, V lost 3 bases, and 14 bases had no gene match. CDR1 is MRHNA, CDR2 SNTAGT, per germline. CDR3 nucleotides: TGTGCCAGCAGTGATCTTTATGTAGAGACTAGCGGAAACAATGAGCAGTTCTTC. Its translation: CASSDLYVETSGNNEQFF.

The chain joins TRBV6-4 to TRBJ1-5; D might be TRBD1 (5 bases). V dropped 6 bases and J dropped 2 bases, with 14 bases sitting between them. CDR3 length: 15 amino acids. CDR1 is MRHNA and CDR2 is SNTAGT in the germline V gene. The CDR3 DNA follows: TGTGCCAGCAGCCCCGGGGGGGGTGGCAATCAGCCCCAGCATTTT. Amino acids: CASSPGGGGNQPQHF.

The V and J genes are TRBV5-4 and TRBJ2-2; TRBD1 agrees at 8 bases. The CDR3 extends over 15 amino acids. V lost 2 bases, J lost 7 bases, and 7 bases stayed unmatched. Germline lookup yields CDR1 SGHNT and CDR2 YYREEE (reference sequence). The CDR3 sequence: CASSFLGQVNGELFF. CDR3 nucleotide sequence: TGTGCCAGCAGCTTCTTGGGACAGGTCAACGGGGAGCTGTTTTTT.

This clone showed up just once. The V call is TRBV5-6, the J call TRBJ1-1; D possibly corresponds to TRBD1 (6 bases). Trimming took 0 bases from V and 7 from J, leaving 13 bases between them. This CDR3 spans 14 amino acids. Germline values: CDR1 SGHDT, CDR2 YYEEEE. In DNA, the CDR3 is TGTGCCAGCAGCTTGGAGGCGGACAGACGTGAAGCTTTCTTT. Encoded protein: CASSLEADRREAFF.

This sequence joins TRBV28 and TRBJ2-3, with 12 bases lining up with TRBD2. Per germline, CDR1 MDHEN and CDR2 SYDVKM. The CDR3 is made up of 16 amino acids. V lost 7 bases and J lost 4; bases outside the gene matches: 9. Written as DNA, the CDR3 is TGTGCCAGCATCGCGTGGACTAGCGGGACTGCAGATACGCAGTATTTT. Protein sequence: CASIAWTSGTADTQYF.